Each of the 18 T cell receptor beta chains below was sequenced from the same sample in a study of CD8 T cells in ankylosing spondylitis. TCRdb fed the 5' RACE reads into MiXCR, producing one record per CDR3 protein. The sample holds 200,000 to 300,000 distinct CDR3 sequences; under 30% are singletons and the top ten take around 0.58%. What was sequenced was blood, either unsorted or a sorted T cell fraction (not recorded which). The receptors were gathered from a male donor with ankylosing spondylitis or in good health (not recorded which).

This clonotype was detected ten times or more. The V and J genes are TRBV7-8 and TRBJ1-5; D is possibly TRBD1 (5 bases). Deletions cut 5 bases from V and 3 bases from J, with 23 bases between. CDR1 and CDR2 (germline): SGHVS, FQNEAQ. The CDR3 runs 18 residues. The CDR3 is CASSRRGMAGRSNQPQHF. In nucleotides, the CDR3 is TGTGCCAGCAGCCGACGAGGTATGGCAGGGCGGTCCAATCAGCCCCAGCATTTT.

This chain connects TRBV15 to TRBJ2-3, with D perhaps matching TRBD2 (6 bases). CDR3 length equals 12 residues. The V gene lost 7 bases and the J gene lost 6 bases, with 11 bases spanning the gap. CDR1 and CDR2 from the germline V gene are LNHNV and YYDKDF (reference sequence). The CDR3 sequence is CATTGLSDTQYF. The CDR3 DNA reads TGTGCCACCACGGGACTCAGTGATACGCAGTATTTT.

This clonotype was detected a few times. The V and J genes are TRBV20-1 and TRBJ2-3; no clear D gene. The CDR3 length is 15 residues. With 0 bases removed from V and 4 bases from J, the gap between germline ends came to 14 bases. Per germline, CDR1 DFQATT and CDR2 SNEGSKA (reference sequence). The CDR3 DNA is TGCAGTGCTAGAGATTTACTGTTGGTCCCAGATACGCAGTATTTT. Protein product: CSARDLLLVPDTQYF.

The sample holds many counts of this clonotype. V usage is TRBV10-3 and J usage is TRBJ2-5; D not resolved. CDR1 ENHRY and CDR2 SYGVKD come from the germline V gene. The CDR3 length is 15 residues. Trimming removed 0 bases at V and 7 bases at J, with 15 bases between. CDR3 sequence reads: CAISESGFQDGTQYF. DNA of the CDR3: TGTGCCATCAGTGAGTCGGGCTTCCAAGACGGGACCCAGTACTTC.

CDR3 in amino acids: CASSLFAGVIHNEQFF. The CDR3 nucleotides are TGTGCCAGCAGTTTGTTTGCGGGGGTTATCCACAATGAGCAGTTCTTC. This sequence joins TRBV12-3 or TRBV12-4 and TRBJ2-1; 7 bases map to TRBD2. Trimming removed 3 bases from V and 5 bases from J; junction bases left unmatched: 10. This CDR3 spans 16 amino acids.

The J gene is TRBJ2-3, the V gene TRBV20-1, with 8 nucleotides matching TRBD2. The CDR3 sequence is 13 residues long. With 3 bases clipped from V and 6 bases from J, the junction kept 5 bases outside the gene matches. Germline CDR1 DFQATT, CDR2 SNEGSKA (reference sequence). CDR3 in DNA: TGCAGTGCTAGCGGGGGGGCTCCGGATACGCAGTATTTT. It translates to CSASGGAPDTQYF.

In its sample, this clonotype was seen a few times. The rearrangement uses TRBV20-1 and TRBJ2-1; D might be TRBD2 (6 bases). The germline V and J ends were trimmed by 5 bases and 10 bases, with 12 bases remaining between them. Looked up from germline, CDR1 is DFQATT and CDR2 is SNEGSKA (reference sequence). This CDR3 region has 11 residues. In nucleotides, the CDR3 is TGCAGTGCTCCCCGGGACTGGGAGCAGTTCTTC. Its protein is CSAPRDWEQFF.

CDR3 amino acids: CASSLGDSVNYGYTF. CDR3 bases: TGTGCCAGCAGCTTGGGGGACAGCGTGAACTATGGCTACACCTTC. The V call is TRBV5-5, the J call TRBJ1-2, with TRBD1 identical over 7 bases. Germline-derived CDR1 and CDR2 are SGHKS and YYEKEE (reference sequence). The CDR3 is made up of 15 amino acids. J gave up 2 bases and V 0 bases, and 4 bases lay outside the gene matches.

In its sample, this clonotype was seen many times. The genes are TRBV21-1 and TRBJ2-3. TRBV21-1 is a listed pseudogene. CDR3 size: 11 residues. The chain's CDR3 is CASSKQDTQYF. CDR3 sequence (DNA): TGTGCCAGCAGCAAACAAGATACGCAGTATTTT.

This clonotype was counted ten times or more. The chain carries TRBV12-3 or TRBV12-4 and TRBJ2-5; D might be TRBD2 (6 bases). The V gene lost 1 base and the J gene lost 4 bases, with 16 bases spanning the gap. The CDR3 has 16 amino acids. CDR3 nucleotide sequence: TGTGCCAGCAGTTTAGGCACACTCGGGGGAAGAGAGACCCAGTACTTC. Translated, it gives CASSLGTLGGRETQYF.

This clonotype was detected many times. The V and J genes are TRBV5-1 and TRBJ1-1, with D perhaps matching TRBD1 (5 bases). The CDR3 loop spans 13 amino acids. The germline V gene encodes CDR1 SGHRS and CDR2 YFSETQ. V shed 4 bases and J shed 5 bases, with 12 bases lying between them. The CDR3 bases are TGCGCCAGCAGCGGGGAGGGACGGACTGAAGCTTTCTTT. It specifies CASSGEGRTEAFF.

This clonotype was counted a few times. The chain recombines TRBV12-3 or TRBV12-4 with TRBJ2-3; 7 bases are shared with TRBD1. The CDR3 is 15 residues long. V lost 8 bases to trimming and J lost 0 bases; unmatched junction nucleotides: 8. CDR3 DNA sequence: TGTGCCAGCTCCGACAGGGTCGTTAGCACAGATACGCAGTATTTT. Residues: CASSDRVVSTDTQYF.

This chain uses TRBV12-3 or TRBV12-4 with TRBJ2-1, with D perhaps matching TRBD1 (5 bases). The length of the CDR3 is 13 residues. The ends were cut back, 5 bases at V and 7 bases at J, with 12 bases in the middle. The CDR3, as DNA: TGTGCCAGCAGTATTACAGGTGCGAATGAGCAGTTCTTC. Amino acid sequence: CASSITGANEQFF.

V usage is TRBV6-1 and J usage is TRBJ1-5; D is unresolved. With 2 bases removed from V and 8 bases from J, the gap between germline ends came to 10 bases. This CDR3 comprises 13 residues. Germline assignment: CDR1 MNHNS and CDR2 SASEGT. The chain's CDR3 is CASSELTAKPQHF. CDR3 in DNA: TGTGCCAGCAGTGAATTGACGGCAAAGCCCCAGCATTTT.

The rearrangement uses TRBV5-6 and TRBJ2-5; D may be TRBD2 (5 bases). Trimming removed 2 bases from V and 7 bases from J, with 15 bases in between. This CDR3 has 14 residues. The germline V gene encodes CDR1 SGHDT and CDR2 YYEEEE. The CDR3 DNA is TGTGCCAGCAGCTTCTTGGACTCCGTGAGGACCCAGTACTTC. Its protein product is CASSFLDSVRTQYF. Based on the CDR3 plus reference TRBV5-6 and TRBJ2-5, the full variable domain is DAGVTQSPTHLIKTRGQQVTLRCSPKSGHDTVSWYQQALGQGPQFIFQYYEEEERQRGNFPDRFSGHQFPNYSSELNVNALLLGDSALYLCASSFLDSVRTQYFGPGTRLLVL.

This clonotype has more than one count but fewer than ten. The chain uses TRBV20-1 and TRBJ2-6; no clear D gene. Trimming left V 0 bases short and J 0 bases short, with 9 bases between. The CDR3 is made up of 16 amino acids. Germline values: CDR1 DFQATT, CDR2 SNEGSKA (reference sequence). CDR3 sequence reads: CSAREPPFSGANVLTF. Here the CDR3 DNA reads TGCAGTGCTAGAGAACCCCCTTTCTCTGGGGCCAACGTCCTGACTTTC.

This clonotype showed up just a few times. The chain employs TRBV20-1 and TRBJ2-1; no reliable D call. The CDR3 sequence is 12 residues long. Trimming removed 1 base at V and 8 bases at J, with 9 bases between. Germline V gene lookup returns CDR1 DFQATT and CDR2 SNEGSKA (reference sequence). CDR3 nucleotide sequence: TGCAGTGCTAGAGCCTCATCCTATGAGCAGTTCTTC. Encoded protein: CSARASSYEQFF.

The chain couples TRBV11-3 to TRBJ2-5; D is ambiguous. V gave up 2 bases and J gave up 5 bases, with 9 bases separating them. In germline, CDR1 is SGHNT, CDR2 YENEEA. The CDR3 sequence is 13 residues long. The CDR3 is CASSLSRVETQYF. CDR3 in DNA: TGTGCCAGCAGCTTATCTAGGGTGGAGACCCAGTACTTC.